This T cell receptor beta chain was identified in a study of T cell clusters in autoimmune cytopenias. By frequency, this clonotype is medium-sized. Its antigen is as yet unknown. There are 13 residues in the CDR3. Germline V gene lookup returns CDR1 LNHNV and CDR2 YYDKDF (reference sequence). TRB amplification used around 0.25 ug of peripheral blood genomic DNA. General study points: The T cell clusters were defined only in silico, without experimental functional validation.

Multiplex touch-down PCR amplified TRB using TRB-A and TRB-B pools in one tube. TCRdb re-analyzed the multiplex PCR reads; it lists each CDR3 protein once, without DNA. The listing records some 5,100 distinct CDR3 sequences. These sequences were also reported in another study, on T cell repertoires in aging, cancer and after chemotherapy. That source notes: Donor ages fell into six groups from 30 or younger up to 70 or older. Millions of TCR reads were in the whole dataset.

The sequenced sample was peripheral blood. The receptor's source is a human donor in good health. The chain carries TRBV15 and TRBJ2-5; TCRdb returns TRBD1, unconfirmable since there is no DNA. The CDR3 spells CATSRELPGVQGF.